The clone carrying this T cell receptor (beta chain) was picked up many times. Trimming stripped 10 bases from V and 0 bases from J, with 10 bases between. This CDR3 has 13 amino acids. Germline V gene sequence: CDR1 SGHTA, CDR2 FQGNSA. This sample was taken from a study of T cells after yellow fever vaccination. TCRdb re-called the 5' RACE reads with MiXCR, one entry per CDR3 protein. The sample comprises about 240,000 distinct CDR3 sequences, 3.6% of which are singletons, and around a fifth rests with the top ten. The material was PBMCs, obtained 15 days after the yellow fever booster vaccination. The rearrangement uses TRBV7-2 and TRBJ2-1, with D perhaps matching TRBD2 (6 bases). This TCR came from a young man who received the YFV17D yellow fever vaccine. DNA for the CDR3: TGTGCCACAGGACTATCCTCCTACAATGAGCAGTTCTTC. Protein sequence: CATGLSSYNEQFF.